The 32 T cell receptor beta chains listed next were all sequenced from one sample in a study of beta chain features in type 1 diabetes. The investigators reverse transcribed all of the isolated RNA, so they sequenced expressed TCRB transcripts. Method: immunoSEQ multiplex PCR; TCRdb's copy keeps in-frame clones and lacks some. Of 970,000 or so clones in the sample, 17% were seen once. The sequencing input was naive CD4+ T cells from blood. The receptors shown here come from a woman aged 18-30 years in good health.

This clone has only one observation. The chain couples TRBV20-1 to TRBJ2-5; D gene ambiguous. The J call is uncertain, as TRBJ2-7 better fits the DNA end. The CDR3 runs 11 residues. Germline V gene data show CDR1 as DFQATT and CDR2 as SNEGSKA (reference sequence). CDR3 loop: CSASNVDEQYF. DNA for the CDR3: TGCAGTGCTAGTAACGTAGACGAGCAGTACTTC.

This clone was counted only a few times. The chain recombines TRBV10-3 with TRBJ2-2; D not certain. CDR3 length equals 14 residues. Between the trimmed V and J ends, which lost 4 bases and 0 bases, there was a span of 6 bases. CDR1 ENHRY and CDR2 SYGVKD come from the germline V gene. CDR3 sequence: CAISVVPNTGELFF. The CDR3 DNA reads as TGTGCCATCAGTGTGGTACCGAACACCGGGGAGCTGTTTTTT.

V and J are TRBV5-1 and TRBJ2-5, with TRBD1 matching over 11 bases. The trim removed 4 bases at V and 5 bases at J, leaving 7 bases unmatched. This CDR3 has 15 residues. The germline V gene encodes CDR1 SGHRS and CDR2 YFSETQ. The DNA for the CDR3 is TGCGCCAGCAGCCCTCGGACAGGGGGCTATGAGACCCAGTACTTC. It encodes CASSPRTGGYETQYF.

There are a few counts of this clone. The chain is built from TRBV28 and TRBJ2-5; TRBD2 matches 10 bases. Trimming cost V 5 bases and J 6 bases; bases outside gene matches: 12. The CDR3 runs 16 residues. Germline CDR1 MDHEN, CDR2 SYDVKM. CDR3 amino acids: CASSGGSSGSLKTQYF. In DNA form, the CDR3 reads TGTGCCAGCAGTGGGGGTTCTAGCGGGAGTTTGAAGACCCAGTACTTC.

The chain is built from TRBV9 and TRBJ2-1, with 12 nucleotides matching TRBD2. The CDR3 has 17 residues. Unmatched junction bases numbered 10, after V lost 4 bases and J lost 5 bases. Germline assignment: CDR1 SGDLS and CDR2 YYNGEE. CDR3 region: CASSPPRASGRDNEQFF. The CDR3 DNA sequence: TGTGCCAGCAGCCCTCCTCGCGCTAGCGGGAGGGACAATGAGCAGTTCTTC. The full variable domain, its missing parts supplied by reference TRBV9 and TRBJ2-1, is DSGVTQTPKHLITATGQRVTLRCSPRSGDLSVYWYQQSLDQGLQFLIQYYNGEERAKGNILERFSAQQFPDLHSELNLSSLELGDSALYFCASSPPRASGRDNEQFFGPGTRLTVL.

As regards this clone: Other DNA sequences in the sample encode the same CDR3. This chain joins TRBV29-1 and TRBJ1-2, with D perhaps TRBD1 (6 bases). CDR3 length: 12 residues. V lost 6 bases to trimming and J lost 8 bases, with 16 bases between them. Germline-derived CDR1 and CDR2 are SQVTM and ANQGSEA. In DNA, the CDR3 is TGCAGCGTGGGGGGGGGCAGGAGGGGCTACACCTTC. This gives the protein CSVGGGRRGYTF.

This clone was found a few times. The V gene is TRBV6-6, the J gene TRBJ2-1, with D uncertain. The V gene lost 6 bases and the J gene lost 8 bases, with 14 bases spanning the gap. Germline values: CDR1 MNHNY, CDR2 SVGAGI (reference sequence). The CDR3 consists of 13 residues. The CDR3 loop reads CASRHPSRDEQFF. The CDR3 DNA follows: TGTGCCAGCAGGCACCCTTCTAGGGATGAGCAGTTCTTC.

There are a few counts of this clone. The chain has TRBV7-2 and TRBJ1-1; 8 bases agree with TRBD1. Germline lookup yields CDR1 SGHTA and CDR2 FQGNSA. V trimming: 8 bases; J trimming: 4 bases; junction bases outside the gene matches: 12. This CDR3 region has 15 residues. The CDR3 region has the DNA TGTGCCAGCGGCCGAGGGACAGGCTATCGCACTGAAGCTTTCTTT. Translated: CASGRGTGYRTEAFF.

The chain carries TRBV7-2 and TRBJ1-5; D remains ambiguous. The V and J ends lost 5 bases and 3 bases respectively, with 17 bases between them. The germline V gene encodes CDR1 SGHTA and CDR2 FQGNSA. The CDR3 has 16 amino acids. CDR3 residues: CASSPHSPLTNQPQHF. The CDR3 coding sequence is TGTGCCAGCAGCCCACACTCCCCTTTGACCAATCAGCCCCAGCATTTT.

This clone occurred a few times. The chain uses TRBV11-2 and TRBJ2-3; 7 bases are shared with TRBD2. The germline V gene encodes CDR1 SGHAT and CDR2 FQNNGV. The CDR3 contains 17 residues. V gave up 1 base and J gave up 3 bases; unmatched junction bases: 10. The CDR3 protein is CASSLVPAGAWTDTQYF. CDR3 nucleotides: TGTGCCAGCAGCTTAGTCCCCGCGGGAGCCTGGACAGATACGCAGTATTTT.

This clone has more than one count but fewer than ten. The genes are TRBV13 and TRBJ2-3; D is unclear. Germline CDR1 PRHDT, CDR2 FYEKMQ (reference sequence). V dropped 0 bases and J dropped 4 bases, with 8 bases sitting between them. This CDR3 is built from 14 residues. DNA of the CDR3: TGTGCCAGCAGCTTAGGGGGGAAGGCAGATACGCAGTATTTT. Amino acids: CASSLGGKADTQYF.

The chain links TRBV28 to TRBJ2-6; D remains ambiguous. With 5 bases removed from V and 0 bases from J, the gap between germline ends came to 14 bases. From germline, CDR1 is MDHEN and CDR2 SYDVKM. This CDR3 is built from 17 residues. The CDR3 DNA reads as TGTGCCAGCAGTCCCTCAAGAAAGGCCTCTGGGGCCAACGTCCTGACTTTC. It translates to CASSPSRKASGANVLTF.

This clone was detected a few times. The chain joins TRBV7-9 to TRBJ2-4; TRBD2 is a possible D gene (5 bases). Germline V CDR1 and CDR2: SEHNR, FQNEAQ (reference sequence). V was cut by 5 bases and J by 7 bases, with 27 bases left in between. The CDR3 spans 18 residues. The CDR3 DNA sequence: TGTGCCAGCAGCGGGTCTTTCGACCGGGATCAACCGCGCAACATTCAGTACTTC. It translates to CASSGSFDRDQPRNIQYF.

This clone turned up a few times. The V call is TRBV28, the J call TRBJ2-5, with 7 bases identical to TRBD1. V gave up 6 bases and J gave up 1 base; unmatched junction bases: 8. The CDR3 is 15 residues long. The germline V gene encodes CDR1 MDHEN and CDR2 SYDVKM. The CDR3: CASSGTATSQETQYF. The CDR3 region has the DNA TGTGCCAGCAGCGGGACAGCGACCTCCCAAGAGACCCAGTACTTC.

This clone was observed a few times. The gene calls are TRBV7-9 and TRBJ1-3, with 7 bases fitting TRBD1. Losses at the gene ends were 2 bases for V and 0 bases for J; bases not matched to a gene: 13. The germline V gene encodes CDR1 SEHNR and CDR2 FQNEAQ (reference sequence). CDR3 length: 19 residues. CDR3 in amino acids: CASSLPYRGPKISGNTIYF. The DNA for the CDR3 is TGTGCCAGCAGCTTACCCTACAGGGGCCCTAAAATCTCTGGAAACACCATATATTTT. The variable domain in full, completed from reference TRBV7-9 and TRBJ1-3, reads DTGVSQNPRHKITKRGQNVTFRCDPISEHNRLYWYRQTLGQGPEFLTYFQNEAQLEKSRLLSDRFSAERPKGSFSTLEIQRTEQGDSAMYLCASSLPYRGPKISGNTIYFGEGSWLTVV.

This chain connects TRBV15 to TRBJ2-7; maybe TRBD1 (6 bases). The CDR3 is 16 amino acids. Deletions cut 1 base from V and 2 bases from J, with 15 bases between. Germline CDR1 reads LNHNV; CDR2 reads YYDKDF (reference sequence). CDR3 in DNA: TGTGCCACCAGCAGAGTGGATGGCAGGGGAACCTACGAGCAGTACTTC. Translating gives CATSRVDGRGTYEQYF.

This clone occurred a few times. This chain joins TRBV5-4 and TRBJ2-1, with TRBD2 identical over 10 bases. The V segment lost 4 bases and the J segment 1 base; nucleotides outside the gene matches: 5. The CDR3 runs 16 residues. Germline assignment: CDR1 SGHNT and CDR2 YYREEE (reference sequence). CDR3 region: CASSPSGSGSYNEQFF. The DNA of the CDR3 is TGTGCCAGCAGCCCTAGCGGGAGTGGGTCCTACAATGAGCAGTTCTTC.

This clone was picked up one time. This sequence joins TRBV11-2 and TRBJ2-7; the match to TRBD2 covers 8 bases. The V gene's germline CDR1 is SGHAT and CDR2 FQNNGV. The CDR3 is 18 amino acids. V gave up 0 bases and J gave up 4 bases; unmatched junction bases: 14. The CDR3 protein is CASSLDRGGGTRAYEQYF. The CDR3 DNA sequence: TGTGCCAGCAGCTTAGATCGGGGGGGAGGAACTCGGGCGTACGAGCAGTACTTC.

The V and J genes are TRBV15 and TRBJ2-1, with unresolved D. The V gene's germline CDR1 is LNHNV and CDR2 YYDKDF (reference sequence). V gave up 0 bases and J gave up 0 bases, with 18 bases separating them. The CDR3 is 19 residues long. The CDR3 reads CATSREKRVLPSSYNEQFF. The CDR3 nucleotides are TGTGCCACCAGCAGAGAGAAACGTGTTTTACCCAGCTCCTACAATGAGCAGTTCTTC.

V and J are TRBV29-1 and TRBJ2-2; 7 bases align to TRBD2. There are 14 residues in the CDR3. V lost 6 bases and J lost 1; bases outside the gene matches: 5. CDR1 and CDR2 from the germline V gene are SQVTM and ANQGSEA. The CDR3 nucleotides read TGCAGCGTCGGAACTAGCGTGAACACCGGGGAGCTGTTTTTT. It translates to CSVGTSVNTGELFF.

The table lists this clone with a few counts. The chain recombines TRBV6-1 with TRBJ2-5; D remains ambiguous. This CDR3 region has 13 residues. The V end was cut by 4 bases, the J end by 0 bases, with 6 bases between. Germline V gene lookup returns CDR1 MNHNS and CDR2 SASEGT. The CDR3 sequence is CASSAADQETQYF. For the CDR3, the DNA is TGTGCCAGCAGTGCGGCAGACCAAGAGACCCAGTACTTC.

This clone came up a few times. The rearrangement links TRBV14 to TRBJ2-1; tentatively, D is TRBD2 (6 bases). This CDR3 is built from 16 residues. Germline V gene data show CDR1 as SGHDN and CDR2 as FVKESK. The germline V and J ends were trimmed by 4 bases and 4 bases, with 17 bases remaining between them. The CDR3 sequence: CASSLTAGGWYNEQFF. For the CDR3, the DNA is TGTGCCAGCAGCCTTACGGCCGGGGGTTGGTACAATGAGCAGTTCTTC. Variable domain in full (rest from reference TRBV14 and TRBJ2-1): EAGVTQFPSHSVIEKGQTVTLRCDPISGHDNLYWYRRVMGKEIKFLLHFVKESKQDESGMPNNRFLAERTGGTYSTLKVQPAELEDSGVYFCASSLTAGGWYNEQFFGPGTRLTVL.

This clone was observed a handful of times. V and J are TRBV28 and TRBJ1-2, with 7 bases aligning to TRBD1. In germline, CDR1 is MDHEN, CDR2 SYDVKM. J was trimmed by 7 bases and V by 6 bases; bases with no gene match: 8. CDR3 length: 13 residues. CDR3 bases: TGTGCCAGCAGCGTGACAGGGACCCTTGGCTACACCTTC. Its translation is CASSVTGTLGYTF.

In its sample, this clone was seen a few times. The rearrangement uses TRBV7-3 and TRBJ2-1, with TRBD2 identical over 9 bases. Germline V gives CDR1 SGHTA, CDR2 FQGTGA. V shed 5 bases and J 4 bases; nucleotides not matched to a gene: 9. This CDR3 has 16 residues. CDR3 nucleotides: TGTGCCAGCAGCCCCCAGTGGGGACTAGCATACAATGAGCAGTTCTTC. This translates into CASSPQWGLAYNEQFF.

V usage is TRBV5-6 and J usage is TRBJ1-5, with D perhaps TRBD1 (5 bases). Germline-derived CDR1 and CDR2 are SGHDT and YYEEEE. V was clipped by 4 bases and J by 2 bases, with 10 bases between them. This CDR3 region has 14 residues. The CDR3 region has the DNA TGTGCCAGCAGCGAGGGGCTTGGCAATCAGCCCCAGCATTTT. Its protein product is CASSEGLGNQPQHF. Supplemented by reference TRBV5-6 and TRBJ1-5, the full variable domain reads DAGVTQSPTHLIKTRGQQVTLRCSPKSGHDTVSWYQQALGQGPQFIFQYYEEEERQRGNFPDRFSGHQFPNYSSELNVNALLLGDSALYLCASSEGLGNQPQHFGDGTRLSIL.

The CDR3, as DNA: TGTGCCAGCAGCCCGCAGTCGGGTGCGGCTACGCAGTATTTT. This gives the protein CASSPQSGAATQYF. The chain has TRBV7-3 and TRBJ2-3, with D unresolved. The V gene lost 5 bases and the J gene lost 8 bases, with 17 bases spanning the gap. Germline CDR1 SGHTA, CDR2 FQGTGA. The CDR3 runs 14 residues.

The chain links TRBV7-9 to TRBJ1-1; no definite D call. Germline CDR1 is SEHNR and CDR2 is FQNEAQ (reference sequence). CDR3 length: 14 residues. V gave up 3 bases and J gave up 4 bases, with 12 bases separating them. This CDR3 is CASSFRGLGTEAFF. The CDR3 DNA reads as TGTGCCAGCAGCTTTCGGGGATTAGGCACTGAAGCTTTCTTT.

J is TRBJ2-3 and V is TRBV16; the D gene is possibly TRBD2 (6 bases). The CDR3 consists of 17 residues. Germline loops: CDR1 KGHSY, CDR2 FQNENV. The germline V and J ends were trimmed by 4 bases and 0 bases, with 17 bases remaining between them. The CDR3 DNA reads as TGTGCCAGCAGCCGACGGGGAGGACGGACTAGCACAGATACGCAGTATTTT. As protein: CASSRRGGRTSTDTQYF.

This clone has just one count. This sequence joins TRBV7-6 and TRBJ2-2; the D gene is possibly TRBD1 (6 bases). V dropped 3 bases and J dropped 0 bases, with 8 bases sitting between them. The CDR3 loop spans 15 amino acids. The germline V gene has CDR1 SGHVS and CDR2 FNYEAQ. The CDR3 DNA reads TGTGCCAGCAGCTTCGACAGGACGAACACCGGGGAGCTGTTTTTT. The encoded protein is CASSFDRTNTGELFF.

The rearrangement uses TRBV15 and TRBJ2-7; 8 bases line up with TRBD2. V shed 1 base, J shed 3 bases, and the junction held 8 bases outside the gene matches. The CDR3 totals 16 residues. The germline V gene has CDR1 LNHNV and CDR2 YYDKDF (reference sequence). CDR3 amino acids: CATSRGPSGSLYEQYF. CDR3 bases: TGTGCCACCAGCAGAGGTCCCAGCGGGAGCCTCTACGAGCAGTACTTC. The whole variable domain, filled in from reference TRBV15 and TRBJ2-7, reads DAMVIQNPRYQVTQFGKPVTLSCSQTLNHNVMYWYQQKSSQAPKLLFHYYDKDFNNEADTPDNFQSRRPNTSFCFLDIRSPGLGDTAMYLCATSRGPSGSLYEQYFGPGTRLTVT.

This clone was seen a few times. The rearrangement uses TRBV18 and TRBJ2-3, with 14 bases aligning to TRBD2. Trimming took 3 bases from V and 2 from J; bases not matched to a gene: 13. The CDR3 has 20 residues. Germline V gene lookup returns CDR1 KGHSH and CDR2 LQKENI. The CDR3: CASSPGQGRTSGRTTDTQYF. The CDR3 DNA reads as TGTGCCAGCTCACCCGGACAGGGGAGGACTAGCGGGAGGACCACAGATACGCAGTATTTT. Full variable domain (rest looked up from reference TRBV18 and TRBJ2-3): NAGVMQNPRHLVRRRGQEARLRCSPMKGHSHVYWYRQLPEEGLKFMVYLQKENIIDESGMPKERFSAEFPKEGPSILRIQQVVRGDSAAYFCASSPGQGRTSGRTTDTQYFGPGTRLTVL.

The chain uses TRBV5-1 and TRBJ2-1; 8 bases are shared with TRBD2. Germline V lookup: CDR1 SGHRS, CDR2 YFSETQ. Losses at the gene ends were 4 bases for V and 7 bases for J; bases not matched to a gene: 13. The CDR3 has 16 residues. CDR3 sequence: CASSRGSSGTENEQFF. Here the CDR3 DNA reads TGCGCCAGCAGCCGCGGAAGTAGCGGGACGGAGAATGAGCAGTTCTTC.